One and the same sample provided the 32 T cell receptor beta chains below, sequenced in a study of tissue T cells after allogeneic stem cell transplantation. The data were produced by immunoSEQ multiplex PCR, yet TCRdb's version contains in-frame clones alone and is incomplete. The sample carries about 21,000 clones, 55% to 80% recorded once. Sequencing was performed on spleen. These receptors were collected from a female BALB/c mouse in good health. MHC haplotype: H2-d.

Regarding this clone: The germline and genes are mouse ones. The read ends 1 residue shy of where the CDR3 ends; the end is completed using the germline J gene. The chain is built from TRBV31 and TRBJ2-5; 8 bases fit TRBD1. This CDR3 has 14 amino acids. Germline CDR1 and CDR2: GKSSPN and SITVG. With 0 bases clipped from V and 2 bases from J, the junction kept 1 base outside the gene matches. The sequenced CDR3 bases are TGTGCCTGGAGTCTACAGGGGGGCCAAGACACCCAGTAC. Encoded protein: CAWSLQGGQDTQY. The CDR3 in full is CAWSLQGGQDTQYF.

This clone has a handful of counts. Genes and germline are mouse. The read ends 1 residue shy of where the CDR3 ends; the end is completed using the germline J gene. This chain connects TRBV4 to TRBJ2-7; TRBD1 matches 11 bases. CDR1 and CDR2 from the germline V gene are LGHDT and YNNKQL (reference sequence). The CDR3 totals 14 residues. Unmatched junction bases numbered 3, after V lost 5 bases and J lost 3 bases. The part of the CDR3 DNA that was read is TGTGCCAGCAGCCTGGGACAGGGGGGCTATGAACAGTAC. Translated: CASSLGQGGYEQY. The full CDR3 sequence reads CASSLGQGGYEQYF.

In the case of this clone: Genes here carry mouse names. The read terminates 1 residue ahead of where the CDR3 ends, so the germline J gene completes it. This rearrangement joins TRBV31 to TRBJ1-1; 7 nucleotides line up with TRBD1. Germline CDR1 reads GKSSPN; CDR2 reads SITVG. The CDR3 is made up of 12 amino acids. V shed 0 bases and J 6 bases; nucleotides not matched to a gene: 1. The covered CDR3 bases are TGTGCCTGGAGTCTAGGGGGCCCAGAAGTCTTC. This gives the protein CAWSLGGPEVF. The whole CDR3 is CAWSLGGPEVFF.

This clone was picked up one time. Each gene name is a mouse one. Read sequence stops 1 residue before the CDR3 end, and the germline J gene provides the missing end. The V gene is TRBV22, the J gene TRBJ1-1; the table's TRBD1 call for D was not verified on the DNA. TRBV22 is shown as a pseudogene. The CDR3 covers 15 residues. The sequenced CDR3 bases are TGTGCCAGCAGTTGTAAAGGACAGACAAACACAGAAGTCTTC. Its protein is CASSCKGQTNTEVF. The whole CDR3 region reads CASSCKGQTNTEVFF.

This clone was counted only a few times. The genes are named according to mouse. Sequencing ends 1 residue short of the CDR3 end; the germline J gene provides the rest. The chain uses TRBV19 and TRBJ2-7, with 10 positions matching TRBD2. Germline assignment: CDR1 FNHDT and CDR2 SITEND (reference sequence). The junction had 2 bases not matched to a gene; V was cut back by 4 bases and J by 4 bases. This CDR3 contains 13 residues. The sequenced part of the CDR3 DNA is TGTGCCAGCAGTTCGGACTGGGGGTATGAACAGTAC. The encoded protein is CASSSDWGYEQY. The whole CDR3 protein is CASSSDWGYEQYF.

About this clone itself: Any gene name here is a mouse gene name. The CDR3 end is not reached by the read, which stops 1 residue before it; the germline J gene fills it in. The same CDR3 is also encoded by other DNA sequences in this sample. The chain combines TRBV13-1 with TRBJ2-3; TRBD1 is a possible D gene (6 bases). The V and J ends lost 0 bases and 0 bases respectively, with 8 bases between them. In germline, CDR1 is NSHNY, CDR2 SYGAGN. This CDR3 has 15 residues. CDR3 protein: CASSDGGGSAETLYF. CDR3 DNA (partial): TGTGCCAGCAGTGATGGAGGGGGAAGTGCAGAAACGCTGTAT.

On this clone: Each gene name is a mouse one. The part of the CDR3 DNA that was read is TGTGCCAGCGGATCCAGACTGGGGGGGCAAGACACCCAGTAC. Protein: CASGSRLGGQDTQY. The CDR3 in full is CASGSRLGGQDTQYF. V and J are TRBV13-2 and TRBJ2-5; 11 bases match TRBD2. Read sequence stops 1 residue before the CDR3 end, and the germline J gene provides the missing end. CDR3 length: 15 residues. The germline CDR1 and CDR2 sequences are NNHNN and SYGAGS (reference sequence). Germline trimming cut 5 bases from V and 3 bases from J; bases unmatched to any gene: 5.

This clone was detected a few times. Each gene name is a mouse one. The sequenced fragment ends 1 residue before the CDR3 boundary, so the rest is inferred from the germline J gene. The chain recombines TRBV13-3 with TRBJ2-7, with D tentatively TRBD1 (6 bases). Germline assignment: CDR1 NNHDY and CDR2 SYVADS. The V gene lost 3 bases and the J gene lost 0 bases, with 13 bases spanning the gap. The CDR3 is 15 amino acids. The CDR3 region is CASSALGQSSYEQYF. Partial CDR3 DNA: TGTGCCAGCAGTGCCCTGGGACAAAGCTCCTATGAACAGTAC.

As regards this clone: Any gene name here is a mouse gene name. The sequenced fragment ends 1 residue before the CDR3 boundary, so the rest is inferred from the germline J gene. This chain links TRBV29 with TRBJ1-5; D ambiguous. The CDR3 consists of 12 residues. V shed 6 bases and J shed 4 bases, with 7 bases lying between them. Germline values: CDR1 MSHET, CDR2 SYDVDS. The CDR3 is CASRPQNQAPLF. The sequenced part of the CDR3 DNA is TGTGCTAGCAGACCCCAAAACCAGGCTCCGCTT.

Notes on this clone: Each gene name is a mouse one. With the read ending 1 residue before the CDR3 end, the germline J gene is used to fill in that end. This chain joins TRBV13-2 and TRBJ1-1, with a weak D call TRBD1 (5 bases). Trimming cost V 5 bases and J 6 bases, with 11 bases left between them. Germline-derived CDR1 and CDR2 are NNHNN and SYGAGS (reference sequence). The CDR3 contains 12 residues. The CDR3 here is CASGARDAEVFF. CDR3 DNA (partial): TGTGCCAGCGGGGCCAGGGACGCAGAAGTCTTC.

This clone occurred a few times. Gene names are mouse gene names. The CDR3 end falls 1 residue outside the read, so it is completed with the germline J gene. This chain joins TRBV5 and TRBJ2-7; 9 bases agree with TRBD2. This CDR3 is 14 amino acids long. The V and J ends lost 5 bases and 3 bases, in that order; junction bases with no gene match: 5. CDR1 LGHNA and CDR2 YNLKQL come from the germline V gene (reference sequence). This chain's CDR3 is CASSAGTGNYEQYF. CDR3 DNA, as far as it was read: TGTGCCAGCAGCGCCGGGACTGGGAACTATGAACAGTAC.

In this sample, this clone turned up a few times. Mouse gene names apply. The DNA read from the CDR3 is TGTGCCAGCAGTTCCGGGACAGGGTCTGGAAATACGCTCTAT. It is translated as CASSSGTGSGNTLY. From start to end, the CDR3 is CASSSGTGSGNTLYF. J is TRBJ1-3 and V is TRBV19; 9 positions agree with TRBD1. The read comes to an end 1 residue before the CDR3 does, leaving the germline J gene to fill in the end. V lost 4 bases and J lost 1; bases outside the gene matches: 3. This CDR3 comprises 15 residues. Germline V gene sequence: CDR1 FNHDT, CDR2 SITEND (reference sequence).

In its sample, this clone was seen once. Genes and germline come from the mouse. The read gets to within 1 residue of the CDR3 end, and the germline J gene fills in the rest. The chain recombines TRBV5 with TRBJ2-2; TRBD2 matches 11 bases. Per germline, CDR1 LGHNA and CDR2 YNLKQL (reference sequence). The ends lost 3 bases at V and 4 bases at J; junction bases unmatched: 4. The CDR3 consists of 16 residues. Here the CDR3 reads CASSQDWGAGTGQLYF. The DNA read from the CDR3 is TGTGCCAGCAGCCAGGACTGGGGGGCGGGCACCGGGCAGCTCTAC.

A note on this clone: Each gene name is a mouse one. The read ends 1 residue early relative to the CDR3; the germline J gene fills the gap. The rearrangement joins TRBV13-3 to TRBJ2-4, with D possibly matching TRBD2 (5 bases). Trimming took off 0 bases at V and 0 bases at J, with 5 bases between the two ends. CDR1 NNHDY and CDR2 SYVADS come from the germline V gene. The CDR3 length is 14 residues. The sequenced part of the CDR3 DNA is TGTGCCAGCAGTGATGTGGGGAGTCAAAACACCTTGTAC. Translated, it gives CASSDVGSQNTLY. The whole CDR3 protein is CASSDVGSQNTLYF.

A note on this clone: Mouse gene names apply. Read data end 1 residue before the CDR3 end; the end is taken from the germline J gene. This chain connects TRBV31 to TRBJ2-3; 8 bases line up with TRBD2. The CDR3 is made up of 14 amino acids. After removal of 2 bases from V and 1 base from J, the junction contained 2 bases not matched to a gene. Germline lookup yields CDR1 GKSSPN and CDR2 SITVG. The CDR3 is CAWSNGGGAETLYF. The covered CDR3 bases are TGTGCCTGGAGTAATGGGGGGGGTGCAGAAACGCTGTAT.

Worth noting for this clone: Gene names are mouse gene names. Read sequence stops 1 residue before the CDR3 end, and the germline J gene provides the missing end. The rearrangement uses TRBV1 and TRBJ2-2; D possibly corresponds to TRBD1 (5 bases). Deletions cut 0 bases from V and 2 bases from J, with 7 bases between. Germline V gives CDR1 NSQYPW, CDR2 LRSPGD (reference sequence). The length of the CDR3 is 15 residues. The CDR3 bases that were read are TGCACCTGCAGTGCAGATAGACAGAACACCGGGCAGCTCTAC. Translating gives CTCSADRQNTGQLY. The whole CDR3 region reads CTCSADRQNTGQLYF.

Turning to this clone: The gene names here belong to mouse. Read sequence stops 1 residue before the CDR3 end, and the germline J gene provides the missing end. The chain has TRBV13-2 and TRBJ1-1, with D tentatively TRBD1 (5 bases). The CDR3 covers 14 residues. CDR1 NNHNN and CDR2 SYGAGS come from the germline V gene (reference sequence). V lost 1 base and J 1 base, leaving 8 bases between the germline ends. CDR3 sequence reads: CASGDPDKNTEVFF. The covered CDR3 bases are TGTGCCAGCGGTGATCCGGACAAAAACACAGAAGTCTTC.

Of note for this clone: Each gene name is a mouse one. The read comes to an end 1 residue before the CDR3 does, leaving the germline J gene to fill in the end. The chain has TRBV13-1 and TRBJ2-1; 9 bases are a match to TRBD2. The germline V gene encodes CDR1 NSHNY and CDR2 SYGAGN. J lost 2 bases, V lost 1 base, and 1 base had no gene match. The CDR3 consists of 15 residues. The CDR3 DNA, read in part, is TGTGCCAGCAGTGATATGGGGGGGCACTATGCTGAGCAGTTC. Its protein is CASSDMGGHYAEQF. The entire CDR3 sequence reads CASSDMGGHYAEQFF.

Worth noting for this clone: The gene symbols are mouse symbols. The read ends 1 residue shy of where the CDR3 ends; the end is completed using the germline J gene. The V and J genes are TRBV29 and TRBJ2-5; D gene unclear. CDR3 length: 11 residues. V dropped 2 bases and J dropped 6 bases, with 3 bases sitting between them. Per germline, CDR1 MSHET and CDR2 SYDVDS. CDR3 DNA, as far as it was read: TGTGCTAGCAGTTTACGGGACACCCAGTAC. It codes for CASSLRDTQY. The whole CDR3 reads CASSLRDTQYF.

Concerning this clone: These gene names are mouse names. CDR3 DNA, as far as it was read: TGTGCCAGCAGCCAAGTGACTGGGGGTATTGCTGAGCAGTTC. This codes for CASSQVTGGIAEQF. The whole CDR3 region reads CASSQVTGGIAEQFF. V usage is TRBV5 and J usage is TRBJ2-1; 9 bases align to TRBD2. With the read ending 1 residue before the CDR3 end, the germline J gene is used to fill in that end. J gave up 6 bases and V 1 base, and 4 bases lay outside the gene matches. The CDR3 has 15 amino acids. Germline-derived CDR1 and CDR2 are LGHNA and YNLKQL (reference sequence).

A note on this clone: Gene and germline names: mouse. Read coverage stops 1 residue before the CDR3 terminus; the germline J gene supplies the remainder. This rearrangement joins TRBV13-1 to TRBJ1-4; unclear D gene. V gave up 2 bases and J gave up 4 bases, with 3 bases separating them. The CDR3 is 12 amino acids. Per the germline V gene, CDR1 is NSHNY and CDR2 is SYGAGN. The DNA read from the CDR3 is TGTGCCAGCAGTGACAACAACGAAAGATTATTT. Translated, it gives CASSDNNERLF. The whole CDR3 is CASSDNNERLFF. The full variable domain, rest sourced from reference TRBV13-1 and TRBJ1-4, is EAAVTQSPRNKVTVTGGNVTLSCRQTNSHNYMYWYRQDTGHGLRLIHYSYGAGNLRIGDVPDGYKATRTTQEDFFLLLELASPSQTSLYFCASSDNNERLFFGHGTKLSVL.

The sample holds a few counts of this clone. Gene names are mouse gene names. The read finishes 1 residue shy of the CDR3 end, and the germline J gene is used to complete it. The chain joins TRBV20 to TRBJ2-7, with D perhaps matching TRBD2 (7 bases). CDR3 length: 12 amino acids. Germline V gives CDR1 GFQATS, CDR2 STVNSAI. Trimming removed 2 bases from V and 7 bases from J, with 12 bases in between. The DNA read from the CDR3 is TGTGGTGCTAGGAGGGGGGCGGAGGAACAGTAC. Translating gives CGARRGAEEQY. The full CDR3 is CGARRGAEEQYF. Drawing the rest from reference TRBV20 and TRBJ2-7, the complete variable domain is GALVYQYPRRTICKSGTSMRMECQAVGFQATSVAWYRQSPQKTFELIALSTVNSAIKYEQNFTQEKFPISHPNLSFSSMTVLNAYLEDRGLYLCGARRGAEEQYFGPGTRLTVL.

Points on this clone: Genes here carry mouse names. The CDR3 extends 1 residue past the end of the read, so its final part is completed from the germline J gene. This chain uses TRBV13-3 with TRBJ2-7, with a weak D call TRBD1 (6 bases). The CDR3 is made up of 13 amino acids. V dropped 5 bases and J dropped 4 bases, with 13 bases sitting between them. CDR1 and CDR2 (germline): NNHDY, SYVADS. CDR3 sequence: CASRPGQKYEQYF. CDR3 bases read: TGTGCCAGCAGACCGGGACAAAAGTATGAACAGTAC.

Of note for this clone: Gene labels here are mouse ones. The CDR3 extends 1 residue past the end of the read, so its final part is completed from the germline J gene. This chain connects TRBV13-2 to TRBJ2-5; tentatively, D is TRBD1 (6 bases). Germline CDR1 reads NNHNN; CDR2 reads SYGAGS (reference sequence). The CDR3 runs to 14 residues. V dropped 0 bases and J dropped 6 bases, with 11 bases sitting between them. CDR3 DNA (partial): TGTGCCAGCGGTGATGCGGCAGGGGTGGACACCCAGTAC. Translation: CASGDAAGVDTQY. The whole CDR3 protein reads CASGDAAGVDTQYF.

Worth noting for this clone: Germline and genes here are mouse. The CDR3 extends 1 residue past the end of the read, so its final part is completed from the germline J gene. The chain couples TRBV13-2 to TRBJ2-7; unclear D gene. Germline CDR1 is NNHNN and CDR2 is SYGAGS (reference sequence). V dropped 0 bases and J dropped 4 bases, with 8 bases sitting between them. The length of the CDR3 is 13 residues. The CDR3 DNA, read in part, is TGTGCCAGCGGTGATGCGAAGAGATATGAACAGTAC. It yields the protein CASGDAKRYEQY. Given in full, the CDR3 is CASGDAKRYEQYF.

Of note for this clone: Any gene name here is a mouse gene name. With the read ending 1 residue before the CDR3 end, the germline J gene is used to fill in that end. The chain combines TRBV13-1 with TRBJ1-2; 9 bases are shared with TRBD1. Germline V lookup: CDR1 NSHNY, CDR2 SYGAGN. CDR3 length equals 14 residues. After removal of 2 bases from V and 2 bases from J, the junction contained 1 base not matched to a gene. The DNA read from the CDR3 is TGTGCCAGCAGTGAAGGGACAGGGAACTCCGACTACACC. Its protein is CASSEGTGNSDYT. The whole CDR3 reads CASSEGTGNSDYTF.

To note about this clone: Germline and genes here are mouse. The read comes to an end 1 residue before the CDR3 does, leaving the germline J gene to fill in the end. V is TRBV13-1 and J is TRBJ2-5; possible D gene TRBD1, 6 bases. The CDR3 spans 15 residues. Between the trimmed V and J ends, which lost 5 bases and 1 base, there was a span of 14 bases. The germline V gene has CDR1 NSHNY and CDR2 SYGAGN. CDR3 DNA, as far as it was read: TGTGCCAGCAGACAGGGTTTGGGCGACCAAGACACCCAGTAC. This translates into CASRQGLGDQDTQY. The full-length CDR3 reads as CASRQGLGDQDTQYF.

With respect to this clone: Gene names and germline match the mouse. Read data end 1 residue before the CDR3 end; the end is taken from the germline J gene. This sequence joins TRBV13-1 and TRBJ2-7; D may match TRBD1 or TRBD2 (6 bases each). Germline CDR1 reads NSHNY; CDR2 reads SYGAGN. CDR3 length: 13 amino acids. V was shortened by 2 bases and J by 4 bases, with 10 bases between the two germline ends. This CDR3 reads CASSEGAPYEQYF. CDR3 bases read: TGTGCCAGCAGTGAGGGGGCCCCTTATGAACAGTAC.

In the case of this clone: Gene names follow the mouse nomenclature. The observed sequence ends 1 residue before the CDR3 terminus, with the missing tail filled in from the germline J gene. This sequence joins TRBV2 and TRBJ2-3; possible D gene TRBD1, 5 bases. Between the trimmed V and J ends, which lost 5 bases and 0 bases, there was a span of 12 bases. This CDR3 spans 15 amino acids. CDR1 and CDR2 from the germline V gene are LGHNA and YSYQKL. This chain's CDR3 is CASSEPGKSAETLYF. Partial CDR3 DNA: TGTGCCAGCAGCGAACCAGGGAAAAGTGCAGAAACGCTGTAT.

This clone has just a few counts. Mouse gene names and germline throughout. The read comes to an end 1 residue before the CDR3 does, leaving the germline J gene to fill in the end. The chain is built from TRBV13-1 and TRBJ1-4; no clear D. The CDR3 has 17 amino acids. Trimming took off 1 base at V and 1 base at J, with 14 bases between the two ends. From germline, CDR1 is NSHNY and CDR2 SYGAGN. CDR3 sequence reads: CASSDRDRINSNERLFF. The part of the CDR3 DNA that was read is TGTGCCAGCAGTGATCGGGATCGGATTAATTCCAACGAAAGATTATTT.

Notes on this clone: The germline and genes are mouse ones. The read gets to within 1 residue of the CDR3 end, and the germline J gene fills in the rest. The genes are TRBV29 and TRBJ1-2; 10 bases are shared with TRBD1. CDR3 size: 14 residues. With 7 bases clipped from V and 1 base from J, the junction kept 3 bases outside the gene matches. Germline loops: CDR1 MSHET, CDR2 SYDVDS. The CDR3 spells CASTGTGENSDYTF. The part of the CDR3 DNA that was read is TGTGCTAGCACCGGGACAGGGGAAAACTCCGACTACACC.

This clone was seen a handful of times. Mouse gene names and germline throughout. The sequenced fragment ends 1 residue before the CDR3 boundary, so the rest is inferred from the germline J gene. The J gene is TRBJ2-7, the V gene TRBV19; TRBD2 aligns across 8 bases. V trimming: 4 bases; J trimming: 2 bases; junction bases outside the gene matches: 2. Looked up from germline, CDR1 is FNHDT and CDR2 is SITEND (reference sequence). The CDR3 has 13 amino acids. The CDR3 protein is CASSLDWAYEQYF. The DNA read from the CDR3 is TGTGCCAGCAGTCTGGACTGGGCCTATGAACAGTAC.